The next 3 T cell receptor beta chains were all read from a single sample in a study of blood T cell repertoires in COVID-19. The assay was immunoSEQ multiplex PCR, and TCRdb's table has in-frame clones only and misses some. The sample consists of some 500,000 clones, 88% of them appearing once. Sequenced sample: PBMCs or T cells enriched from blood (not recorded which). These receptors were taken from a woman aged 40 to 55 who had recovered from COVID-19.

This chain connects TRBV10-3 to TRBJ1-5; D not resolved. Deletions cut 0 bases from V and 5 bases from J, with 5 bases between. Germline V gives CDR1 ENHRY, CDR2 SYGVKD. This CDR3 spans 13 amino acids. CDR3 loop: CAISESSDQPQHF. The CDR3 region has the DNA TGTGCCATCAGTGAGTCGTCCGATCAGCCCCAGCATTTT.

The CDR3 spells CASSRTGIPIYF. The CDR3 DNA reads TGTGCCAGCAGCAGGACAGGGATTCCCATATATTTT. The chain carries TRBV6-5 and TRBJ1-3; TRBD1 matches at 8 bases. CDR1 MNHEY and CDR2 SVGAGI come from the germline V gene. Trimming removed 6 bases from V and 11 bases from J; junction bases left unmatched: 6. The CDR3 totals 12 residues.

This chain joins TRBV10-3 and TRBJ2-1; 9 bases are shared with TRBD2. Germline CDR1 ENHRY, CDR2 SYGVKD. The CDR3 has 17 residues. V shed 6 bases, J shed 6 bases, and the junction held 15 bases outside the gene matches. CDR3 in amino acids: CAISPWPGVAGVNEQFF. The CDR3 coding sequence is TGTGCCATCAGCCCCTGGCCTGGTGTAGCGGGAGTCAATGAGCAGTTCTTC.